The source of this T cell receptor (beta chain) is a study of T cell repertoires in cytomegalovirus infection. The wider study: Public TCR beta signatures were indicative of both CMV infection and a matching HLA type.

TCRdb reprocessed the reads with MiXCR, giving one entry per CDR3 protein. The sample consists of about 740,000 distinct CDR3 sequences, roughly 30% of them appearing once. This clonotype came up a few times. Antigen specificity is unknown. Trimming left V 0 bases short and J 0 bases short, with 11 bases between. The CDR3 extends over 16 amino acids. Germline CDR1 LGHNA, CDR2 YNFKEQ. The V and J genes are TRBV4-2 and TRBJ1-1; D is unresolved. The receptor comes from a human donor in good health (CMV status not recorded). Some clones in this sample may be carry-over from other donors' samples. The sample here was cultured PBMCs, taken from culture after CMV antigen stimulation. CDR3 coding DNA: TGTGCCAGCAGCCAAGATCAGGCAGCAATGAACACTGAAGCTTTCTTT. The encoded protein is CASSQDQAAMNTEAFF.